This T cell receptor beta chain emerged from a study of CD8 T cells in ankylosing spondylitis. General study results and limits: Those disease-linked clones were CD8+; they were also relatively rare in peripheral blood. In the blood and synovial fluid of reactive arthritis, some motif variants had been previously reported. Researchers reportedly found disease-linked clones significantly enriched in matched ankylosing spondylitis synovial fluid.

Library preparation for TCR beta used quantitative 5'-RACE with molecular barcodes. TCRdb recomputed calls from the 5' RACE reads with MiXCR, one row per CDR3 protein. In the table there are some 200,000 distinct CDR3 sequences, 10% to 15% of which are singletons. About this clonotype: Its antigen is unidentified.

This CDR3 has 15 residues. The trim removed 5 bases at V and 4 bases at J, leaving 8 bases unmatched. Input material: blood, either unsorted or a sorted T cell fraction (not recorded which). The chain links TRBV12-3 or TRBV12-4 to TRBJ2-1, with 7 bases aligning to TRBD2. The source of this sequence is a male donor with ankylosing spondylitis or in good health (not recorded which). The CDR3 coding sequence is TGTGCCAGCAGTAGGGGCCGGGGAGGGTACAATGAGCAGTTCTTC. Protein product: CASSRGRGGYNEQFF.